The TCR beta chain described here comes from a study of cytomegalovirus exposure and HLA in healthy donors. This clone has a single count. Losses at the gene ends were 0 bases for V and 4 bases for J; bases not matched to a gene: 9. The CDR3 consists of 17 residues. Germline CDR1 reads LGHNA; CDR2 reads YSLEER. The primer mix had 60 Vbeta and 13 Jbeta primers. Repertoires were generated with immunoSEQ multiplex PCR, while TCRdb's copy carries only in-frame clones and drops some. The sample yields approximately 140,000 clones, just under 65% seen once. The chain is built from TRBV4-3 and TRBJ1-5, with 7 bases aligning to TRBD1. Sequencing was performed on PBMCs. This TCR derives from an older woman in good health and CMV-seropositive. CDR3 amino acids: CASSQEAVTGRNQPQHF. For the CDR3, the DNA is TGCGCCAGCAGCCAAGAAGCGGTGACAGGGCGGAATCAGCCCCAGCATTTT.